The 4 T cell receptor beta chains listed next were all sequenced from one sample in a study of shared clonotypes between healthy human individuals. The method was immunoSEQ multiplex PCR; TCRdb's version includes in-frame clones alone and lacks a portion of them. This table has about 180,000 clones, approximately 92% appearing once. Sequencing was performed on naive CD4+ T cells sorted from blood. Stated subset: CD45RA+ positively selected. All receptors come from a woman aged 25 to 39 in good health.

The J gene is TRBJ2-7, the V gene TRBV18, with 11 bases fitting TRBD2. This CDR3 has 13 amino acids. The V gene's germline CDR1 is KGHSH and CDR2 LQKENI. The trim removed 3 bases at V and 7 bases at J, leaving 2 bases unmatched. This chain's CDR3 is CASSPGLAEEQYF. The CDR3 coding sequence is TGTGCCAGCTCACCGGGACTAGCGGAAGAGCAGTACTTC.

V is TRBV13 and J is TRBJ1-1, with TRBD1 matching over 10 bases. This CDR3 contains 16 residues. Per germline, CDR1 PRHDT and CDR2 FYEKMQ (reference sequence). Unmatched junction bases numbered 9, after V lost 5 bases and J lost 3 bases. The CDR3 sequence: CASSAGSGTGDTEAFF. In DNA form, the CDR3 reads TGTGCCAGCAGCGCGGGGTCTGGGACAGGGGACACTGAAGCTTTCTTT. Together with reference TRBV13 and TRBJ1-1, the CDR3 gives the full variable domain: AAGVIQSPRHLIKEKRETATLKCYPIPRHDTVYWYQQGPGQDPQFLISFYEKMQSDKGSIPDRFSAQQFSDYHSELNMSSLELGDSALYFCASSAGSGTGDTEAFFGQGTRLTVV.

The V and J genes are TRBV5-4 and TRBJ2-7; D may be TRBD2 (6 bases). The CDR3 consists of 15 residues. V lost 5 bases, J lost 3 bases, and 18 bases lay in between. Germline assignment: CDR1 SGHNT and CDR2 YYREEE (reference sequence). The CDR3 nucleotides read TGTGCCAGCAGGGAGGAGGGACGCAACTTCTACGAGCAGTACTTC. Its translation: CASREEGRNFYEQYF.

The chain couples TRBV27 to TRBJ2-5; TRBD2 agrees at 11 bases. The J call may be in error: the DNA end matches TRBJ2-7 better. This CDR3 is built from 16 residues. Germline CDR1 MNHEY, CDR2 SMNVEV (reference sequence). As DNA, the CDR3 is TGTGCCAGCAGTCCAAAACTAGCGGGAGCATTGTACGAGCAGTACTTC. Its translation: CASSPKLAGALYEQYF.